The 22 T cell receptor beta chains in this list originate from one sample, sequenced in a study of T cell responses to AZD1222 COVID-19 vaccine. Only in-frame clones appear in the TCRdb table, and some are missing; sequencing was by immunoSEQ multiplex PCR. Of 90,000 to 120,000 clones in the sample, 70% to 90% are singletons; the top ten hold around 4.5%. This specimen was peripheral blood, taken 28 days after the second AZD1222 dose. Every receptor here comes from an adult who received the AZD1222 COVID-19 vaccine.

The chain combines TRBV4-1 with TRBJ2-7; 10 bases line up with TRBD1. V lost 0 bases to trimming and J lost 5 bases; unmatched junction nucleotides: 4. CDR1 MGHRA and CDR2 YSYEKL come from the germline V gene. The CDR3 spans 15 residues. The DNA for the CDR3 is TGCGCCAGCAGCCAAGAAGGGACAGGGGTCGACGAGCAGTACTTC. Translated: CASSQEGTGVDEQYF.

The CDR3: CASSLLGTGSYEQYF. The CDR3 DNA reads as TGTGCCAGCAGCTTACTCGGGACGGGTTCCTACGAGCAGTACTTC. The V and J genes are TRBV7-2 and TRBJ2-7, with D perhaps TRBD1 or TRBD2 (5 bases each). CDR1 is SGHTA and CDR2 is FQGNSA in the germline V gene. This CDR3 comprises 15 residues. V shed 2 bases and J shed 1 base, with 12 bases lying between them. Drawing the rest from reference TRBV7-2 and TRBJ2-7, the complete variable domain is GAGVSQSPSNKVTEKGKDVELRCDPISGHTALYWYRQSLGQGLEFLIYFQGNSAPDKSGLPSDRFSAERTGGSVSTLTIQRTQQEDSAVYLCASSLLGTGSYEQYFGPGTRLTVT.

This clone was counted a few times. The chain links TRBV5-6 to TRBJ2-5; a possible D gene is TRBD1 (6 bases). Germline V gene data show CDR1 as SGHDT and CDR2 as YYEEEE. V was pared by 4 bases and J by 6 bases, with 16 bases between. The CDR3 is 14 residues long. CDR3 in amino acids: CASSHAGGRKTQYF. CDR3 nucleotides: TGTGCCAGCAGCCACGCTGGGGGCAGGAAGACCCAGTACTTC.

This rearrangement joins TRBV7-9 to TRBJ2-1; TRBD2 aligns across 9 bases. This CDR3 spans 16 amino acids. Germline trimming cut 5 bases from V and 0 bases from J; bases unmatched to any gene: 5. From germline, CDR1 is SEHNR and CDR2 FQNEAQ (reference sequence). CDR3 coding DNA: TGTGCCAGCAGCGTACAAGCGGGGGGCTCCTACAATGAGCAGTTCTTC. Translation gives CASSVQAGGSYNEQFF.

This clone has just one count. This rearrangement joins TRBV6-5 to TRBJ2-1, with 8 bases fitting TRBD1. Germline loops: CDR1 MNHEY, CDR2 SVGAGI. The J segment lost 8 bases and the V segment lost 7 bases, leaving 7 bases of the junction unmatched. This CDR3 has 13 residues. CDR3 DNA sequence: TGTGCCAGCACGGAACAGGGGGGTTATGAGCAGTTCTTC. As protein: CASTEQGGYEQFF.

The V call is TRBV6-5, the J call TRBJ2-7; 9 bases map to TRBD1. Per germline, CDR1 MNHEY and CDR2 SVGAGI. Losses at the gene ends were 6 bases for V and 6 bases for J; bases not matched to a gene: 3. The CDR3 has 12 residues. As DNA, the CDR3 is TGTGCCAGCAGCCGGACAGGGGTCGAGCAGTACTTC. Amino acid sequence: CASSRTGVEQYF.

This clone was found once. This sequence joins TRBV4-1 and TRBJ2-3, with D perhaps TRBD1 or TRBD2 (6 bases each). The CDR3 is 22 amino acids. The V gene lost 0 bases and the J gene lost 0 bases, with 28 bases spanning the gap. Germline CDR1 MGHRA, CDR2 YSYEKL. CDR3 in DNA: TGCGCCAGCAGCCAAGATCGGCTCCTGAGCCTCTTGACCGGGGGCAGCACAGATACGCAGTATTTT. This translates into CASSQDRLLSLLTGGSTDTQYF.

This clone was seen a few times. The J gene is TRBJ1-1, the V gene TRBV18, with TRBD1 as a possible D gene (6 bases). There are 15 residues in the CDR3. Germline V gene lookup returns CDR1 KGHSH and CDR2 LQKENI. Trimming stripped 0 bases from V and 5 bases from J, with 13 bases between. In DNA form, the CDR3 reads TGTGCCAGCTCACCACCTCGGACAGAGCAGACTGAAGCTTTCTTT. It translates to CASSPPRTEQTEAFF.

The chain joins TRBV28 to TRBJ2-1; 8 bases fit TRBD1. The CDR3 is 17 residues long. CDR1 and CDR2 from the germline V gene are MDHEN and SYDVKM. V lost 3 bases and J lost 8; bases outside the gene matches: 15. In DNA form, the CDR3 reads TGTGCCAGCAGTTTGGGCAGGGGGCAGGTATCTGGAGATGAGCAGTTCTTC. The encoded protein is CASSLGRGQVSGDEQFF. Using reference TRBV28 and TRBJ2-1 for the parts outside the CDR3, the full variable domain is DVKVTQSSRYLVKRTGEKVFLECVQDMDHENMFWYRQDPGLGLRLIYFSYDVKMKEKGDIPEGYSVSREKKERFSLILESASTNQTSMYLCASSLGRGQVSGDEQFFGPGTRLTVL.

CDR3 DNA sequence: TGTGCCAGCAGCTTGGAATTCGGATGGGGGCGCCCCGGAAACACAGATACGCAGTATTTT. This sequence encodes CASSLEFGWGRPGNTDTQYF. This sequence joins TRBV5-4 and TRBJ2-3; maybe TRBD1 (6 bases). V lost 0 bases to trimming and J lost 2 bases, with 25 bases between them. The CDR3 covers 20 residues. Germline V gives CDR1 SGHNT, CDR2 YYREEE (reference sequence).

The genes are TRBV14 and TRBJ2-5; TRBD2 is a possible D gene (5 bases). This CDR3 spans 14 amino acids. CDR1 is SGHDN, CDR2 FVKESK, per germline. Trimming removed 2 bases at V and 1 base at J, with 8 bases between. Here the CDR3 DNA reads TGTGCCAGCAGCCAAAGGAGGTCCCAAGAGACCCAGTACTTC. Its protein is CASSQRRSQETQYF.

This chain joins TRBV7-2 and TRBJ2-5; D gene ambiguous. Germline V gene data show CDR1 as SGHTA and CDR2 as FQGNSA. The V end was cut by 1 base, the J end by 10 bases, with 10 bases between. This CDR3 is 12 amino acids long. The CDR3: CASSLGGQFQYF. The DNA for the CDR3 is TGTGCCAGCAGCTTAGGGGGTCAGTTCCAGTACTTC.

The rearrangement links TRBV4-2 to TRBJ1-4; D is undetermined. The V end was cut by 4 bases, the J end by 4 bases, with 7 bases between. Germline CDR1 LGHNA, CDR2 YNFKEQ. The CDR3 contains 13 residues. The CDR3 sequence: CASSLWSNEKLFF. DNA of the CDR3: TGTGCCAGCAGCCTTTGGAGTAATGAAAAACTGTTTTTT.

The J gene is TRBJ1-2, the V gene TRBV11-2; TRBD1 is a possible D gene (6 bases). V was shortened by 7 bases and J by 6 bases, with 21 bases between the two germline ends. The V gene's germline CDR1 is SGHAT and CDR2 FQNNGV. This CDR3 is built from 15 residues. CDR3: CASTPMNWGANGYTF. CDR3 sequence (DNA): TGTGCCAGCACCCCAATGAATTGGGGGGCTAATGGCTACACCTTC.

V gene TRBV18 combines with J gene TRBJ2-2; 8 bases map to TRBD2. Unmatched junction bases numbered 8, after V lost 6 bases and J lost 2 bases. Germline lookup yields CDR1 KGHSH and CDR2 LQKENI. The CDR3 loop spans 16 amino acids. CDR3 DNA sequence: TGTGCCAGCTCGGAGAGGAGCGGGGGTAACACCGGGGAGCTGTTTTTT. The encoded protein is CASSERSGGNTGELFF. The whole variable domain, filled in from reference TRBV18 and TRBJ2-2, reads NAGVMQNPRHLVRRRGQEARLRCSPMKGHSHVYWYRQLPEEGLKFMVYLQKENIIDESGMPKERFSAEFPKEGPSILRIQQVVRGDSAAYFCASSERSGGNTGELFFGEGSRLTVL.

This clone is a singleton in its sample. The gene calls are TRBV5-1 and TRBJ2-7, with 10 bases that match TRBD1. Trimming removed 0 bases from V and 6 bases from J; junction bases left unmatched: 6. The length of the CDR3 is 15 residues. Germline assignment: CDR1 SGHRS and CDR2 YFSETQ. CDR3 bases: TGCGCCAGCAGCTTGGAAGGGGGACAGGGGTTCGAGCAGTACTTC. Encoded protein: CASSLEGGQGFEQYF.

A few counts support this clone. The chain has TRBV18 and TRBJ1-6; 8 bases are shared with TRBD1. The V gene's germline CDR1 is KGHSH and CDR2 LQKENI. After removal of 4 bases from V and 8 bases from J, the junction contained 4 bases not matched to a gene. The CDR3 sequence is 14 residues long. In DNA form, the CDR3 reads TGTGCCAGCTCACGAGACAGGGGAGATTCACCCCTCCACTTT. This codes for CASSRDRGDSPLHF.

This chain joins TRBV14 and TRBJ1-1; no clear D. CDR1 is SGHDN and CDR2 is FVKESK in the germline V gene. Between the trimmed V and J ends, which lost 0 bases and 1 base, there was a span of 12 bases. The CDR3 has 16 residues. The CDR3 spells CASSQEWIYGNTEAFF. CDR3 DNA: TGTGCCAGCAGCCAAGAGTGGATATACGGGAACACTGAAGCTTTCTTT.

CDR3 loop: CAIRGRAPGGQGDEQFF. DNA for the CDR3: TGTGCCATCAGGGGCCGGGCCCCGGGGGGGCAGGGCGATGAGCAGTTCTTC. This chain links TRBV10-3 with TRBJ2-1; 8 nucleotides agree with TRBD2. Looked up from germline, CDR1 is ENHRY and CDR2 is SYGVKD. The CDR3 totals 17 residues. Germline trimming cut 6 bases from V and 8 bases from J; bases unmatched to any gene: 18.

This chain connects TRBV7-9 to TRBJ2-7; D possibly corresponds to TRBD1 (5 bases). CDR1 is SEHNR and CDR2 is FQNEAQ in the germline V gene (reference sequence). V gave up 1 base and J gave up 6 bases, with 13 bases separating them. The CDR3 runs 14 residues. As DNA, the CDR3 is TGTGCCAGCAGCTTAGGGCAGGGAACCGCCGAGCAGTACTTC. Amino acid sequence: CASSLGQGTAEQYF.

The genes are TRBV7-2 and TRBJ2-2; no clear D gene. Germline CDR1 reads SGHTA; CDR2 reads FQGNSA. CDR3 size: 15 residues. The V gene lost 1 base and the J gene lost 0 bases, with 6 bases spanning the gap. CDR3 sequence (DNA): TGTGCCAGCAGCTTAGTCCATACGAACACCGGGGAGCTGTTTTTT. Residues: CASSLVHTNTGELFF. The variable domain in full, with the rest retrieved from reference TRBV7-2 and TRBJ2-2, is GAGVSQSPSNKVTEKGKDVELRCDPISGHTALYWYRQSLGQGLEFLIYFQGNSAPDKSGLPSDRFSAERTGGSVSTLTIQRTQQEDSAVYLCASSLVHTNTGELFFGEGSRLTVL.

In this sample, this clone turned up once. This chain connects TRBV9 to TRBJ2-5; D is possibly TRBD1 (6 bases). The germline gives CDR1 SGDLS, CDR2 YYNGEE. Trimming shortened V by 0 bases and J by 1 base, and 16 bases separated the two germline ends. There are 17 residues in the CDR3. CDR3 sequence (DNA): TGTGCCAGCAGCGTAGGAGTCAATGTGGGGGCCCAAGAGACCCAGTACTTC. This codes for CASSVGVNVGAQETQYF.